The 5 T cell receptor beta chains below all came from one sample that was sequenced in a study of T cell responses to AZD1222 COVID-19 vaccine. Repertoires were generated with immunoSEQ multiplex PCR, while TCRdb's copy carries only in-frame clones and drops some. The sample consists of over 70,000 clones, approximately 89% of them appearing once. The material was peripheral blood, obtained 28 days after the second AZD1222 dose. The receptors stem from an adult who received the AZD1222 COVID-19 vaccine.

The chain recombines TRBV2 with TRBJ2-3; 16 bases map to TRBD2. V was pared by 8 bases and J by 2 bases, with 4 bases of the junction left unmatched. This CDR3 spans 16 amino acids. The germline gives CDR1 SNHLY, CDR2 FYNNEI. The CDR3 region has the DNA TGTGCCAGCCAGGGACTAGCGGGGGGGGACACAGATACGCAGTATTTT. Protein sequence: CASQGLAGGDTDTQYF.

V usage is TRBV2 and J usage is TRBJ1-2; tentative D call: TRBD1 (6 bases). CDR1 is SNHLY and CDR2 is FYNNEI in the germline V gene. Trimming stripped 10 bases from V and 5 bases from J, with 20 bases between. The CDR3 length is 14 residues. CDR3 region: CATPPARGTYGYTF. The CDR3 nucleotides are TGTGCCACCCCGCCGGCGAGGGGGACTTATGGCTACACCTTC.

This sequence joins TRBV6-2 or TRBV6-3 and TRBJ1-4, with TRBD1 matching 7 bases. The junction had 14 bases not matched to a gene; V was cut back by 5 bases and J by 8 bases. This CDR3 has 16 residues. From germline, CDR1 is MNHEY and CDR2 SVGEGT. This CDR3 is CASSRAQGVVGEKLFF. The CDR3 coding sequence is TGTGCCAGCAGTCGGGCTCAGGGGGTCGTTGGAGAAAAACTGTTTTTT.

This rearrangement joins TRBV25-1 to TRBJ2-5; 11 bases align to TRBD2. In germline, CDR1 is MGHDK, CDR2 SYGVNS. V lost 8 bases, J lost 5 bases, and 7 bases stayed unmatched. This CDR3 contains 14 residues. The CDR3 loop reads CASWGTSGFETQYF. The CDR3 DNA reads TGTGCCAGCTGGGGGACTAGCGGTTTCGAGACCCAGTACTTC.

This clone was counted a few times. The V and J genes are TRBV18 and TRBJ1-4; weak D call: TRBD1 (6 bases). The ends were cut back, 4 bases at V and 8 bases at J, with 20 bases in the middle. CDR3 length equals 16 residues. Germline CDR1 KGHSH, CDR2 LQKENI. In DNA, the CDR3 is TGTGCCAGCTCACTACTACTCGACAGGAGGAGCGAAAAACTGTTTTTT. Translation: CASSLLLDRRSEKLFF. Drawing the rest from reference TRBV18 and TRBJ1-4, the complete variable domain is NAGVMQNPRHLVRRRGQEARLRCSPMKGHSHVYWYRQLPEEGLKFMVYLQKENIIDESGMPKERFSAEFPKEGPSILRIQQVVRGDSAAYFCASSLLLDRRSEKLFFGSGTQLSVL.